Listed below are T cell receptor beta chains from one sample, sequenced in a study of cytomegalovirus exposure and HLA in healthy donors. The method was immunoSEQ multiplex PCR; TCRdb's version includes in-frame clones alone and lacks a portion of them. There are 85,000 to 130,000 clones in the sample; 65% to 85% occur only once, and around 2.6% lies in the top ten. Input material: PBMCs. These receptors were obtained from a male donor in good health and CMV-seropositive. Each CDR3 is given with its conserved first and last residue. D genes are given only for firm matches. Where a row states a size, it is once, few, many or the class of an expanded clone; other rows omit it.

clone size,V gene,J gene,D gene,CDR3 DNA,CDR3 protein
NA,TRBV6-5,TRBJ2-3,NA,TGTGCCGCCGGAGGGGCCCGTTTCGATACGCAGTATTTT,CAAGGARFDTQYF
NA,TRBV7-2,TRBJ2-3,TRBD2,TGTGCCAGCAGGCGCGGGGGGCCGCAAGATACGCAGTATTTT,CASRRGGPQDTQYF
NA,TRBV4-1,TRBJ2-7,TRBD2,TGCGCCAGCAGCCCCCAGGGACTAGCGGTCAACGAGCAGTACTTC,CASSPQGLAVNEQYF
few,TRBV11-3,TRBJ2-2,NA,TGTGCCAGCAGCCGCGGGAACACCGGGGAGCTGTTTTTT,CASSRGNTGELFF
few,TRBV28,TRBJ2-7,NA,TGTGCCAGCAGTACACCCTTTGGCAGCCCGAACGCAAGGAGCTCCTACGAGCAGTACTTC,CASSTPFGSPNARSSYEQYF
once,TRBV28,TRBJ2-7,NA,TGTGCCAGCACAGGTAGACAGAACTACGAGCAGTACTTC,CASTGRQNYEQYF
few,TRBV6-5,TRBJ2-1,TRBD1,TGTGCCAGCAGTTCAGACAGGGTTTACTCCGATGAGCAGTTCTTC,CASSSDRVYSDEQFF
NA,TRBV5-1,TRBJ2-2,TRBD2,TGCGCCAGCAGCTTGTTGGCGGGGGGGCGCGGGGAGCTGTTTTTT,CASSLLAGGRGELFF
NA,TRBV25-1,TRBJ2-7,TRBD2,TGTGCCAGCAGTCCCCACGCTAGCGGGAGCGCCGAGCAGTACTTC,CASSPHASGSAEQYF
NA,TRBV5-4,TRBJ1-6,NA,TGTGCCAGCAGCTTGTGGGGCGTGAGCTCACCCCTCCACTTT,CASSLWGVSSPLHF
NA,TRBV28,TRBJ1-2,TRBD1,TGTGCCAGCCTTGGCAGGGGGACGGTGCGCTATGGCTACACCTTC,CASLGRGTVRYGYTF
few,TRBV11-2,TRBJ2-7,TRBD2,TGTGCCAGCAGCTCTCAGCGGGGGCAGTACTTC,CASSSQRGQYF
few,TRBV7-9,TRBJ2-7,NA,TGTGCCAGCAGTCATTACAGGGATATCGGTTACGAGCAGTACTTC,CASSHYRDIGYEQYF
NA,TRBV7-9,TRBJ1-4,TRBD1,TGTGCCAGCAGCTCCACCGGGACAGCTCATGAAAAACTGTTTTTT,CASSSTGTAHEKLFF
NA,TRBV7-9,TRBJ2-1,NA,TGTGCCAGCAGCTTAGCTCCGTCCTACAATGAGCAGTTCTTC,CASSLAPSYNEQFF
NA,TRBV25-1,TRBJ1-3,NA,TGTGCCAGCAGTGCAGGGATCTCTGGAAACACCATATATTTT,CASSAGISGNTIYF
NA,TRBV28,TRBJ2-5,TRBD1,TGTGCCAGCAGATATCCCGGACAGGGCCAAGAGACCCAGTACTTC,CASRYPGQGQETQYF
NA,TRBV30,TRBJ2-6,NA,TGTGCCTGGAGTAATAACCGTTACTTCCACTCTGGGGCCAACGTCCTGACTTTC,CAWSNNRYFHSGANVLTF
NA,TRBV5-1,TRBJ2-1,TRBD2,TGCGCCAGCACGGGTACTAGCGGGACGGGTGAGCAGTTCTTC,CASTGTSGTGEQFF
NA,TRBV5-4,TRBJ1-5,NA,TGTGCCAGCAGCGTAGGGGGATACAATCAGCCCCAGCATTTT,CASSVGGYNQPQHF
NA,TRBV5-8,TRBJ1-5,NA,TGTGCCAGCAGCTTGGCGGAGCCCCAGCATTTT,CASSLAEPQHF
NA,TRBV10-3,TRBJ2-5,TRBD2,TGTGCCGCCGGGGGGGGCGGAGAGACCCAGTACTTC,CAAGGGGETQYF
once,TRBV7-7,TRBJ1-4,NA,TGTGCCAGCGGCCAGAATCAGGGAACTAATGAAAAACTGTTTTTT,CASGQNQGTNEKLFF
NA,TRBV5-4,TRBJ2-3,TRBD2,TGTGCCAGCAGCGTGTGGACTAGCGGGGTCACAGATACGCAGTATTTT,CASSVWTSGVTDTQYF
NA,TRBV5-6,TRBJ2-7,NA,TGTGCCAGCAGCTTGACAGGGATGAGCTACGAGCAGTACTTC,CASSLTGMSYEQYF
NA,TRBV4-3,TRBJ2-5,TRBD2,TGCGCCAGCAGCCAAGAGACTAGCGGGATGGAGACCCAGTACTTC,CASSQETSGMETQYF
NA,TRBV5-1,TRBJ1-3,NA,TGCGCCAGCAGTTCAGCAGGGACTGGAAACACCATATATTTT,CASSSAGTGNTIYF
NA,TRBV7-9,TRBJ2-5,TRBD2,TGTGCCAGCAGCCTGGGACTAGCTCTGGAGACCCAGTACTTC,CASSLGLALETQYF
few,TRBV28,TRBJ2-1,NA,TGTGCCAGCAGAAGAGGGACTCGGGGTGCCTACAATGAGCAGTTCTTC,CASRRGTRGAYNEQFF
NA,TRBV10-3,TRBJ1-1,TRBD1,TGTGCCATCAGTCCTGGGACAGCGAACACTGAAGCTTTCTTT,CAISPGTANTEAFF
NA,TRBV27,TRBJ1-1,TRBD1,TGTGCCAGCAGTAGACAGGGGGGGAACACTGAAGCTTTCTTT,CASSRQGGNTEAFF
few,TRBV29-1,TRBJ2-7,TRBD1,TGCAGCGTTGAAGGGACAGGGTCTGGCGAGCAGTACTTC,CSVEGTGSGEQYF
NA,TRBV4-3,TRBJ1-3,NA,TGCGCCAGCAGCCAAGGGGGCAGCGGGCCTGGAAACACCATATATTTT,CASSQGGSGPGNTIYF
NA,TRBV14,TRBJ1-6,NA,TGTGCCAGCAGCCATACAGGGCATGCCTCACCCCTCCACTTT,CASSHTGHASPLHF
NA,TRBV7-3,TRBJ2-7,NA,TGTGCCAGCAGCCCAACAGGGTCCCACGAGCAGTACTTC,CASSPTGSHEQYF
few,TRBV5-4,TRBJ1-1,NA,TGTGCCAGCAGCTTGAGGGAGGGGGTGAACACTGAAGCTTTCTTT,CASSLREGVNTEAFF
NA,TRBV6-1,TRBJ1-2,NA,TGTGCCAGCAGTCCACAGAGGGGGTATGGCTACACCTTC,CASSPQRGYGYTF
few,TRBV6-4,TRBJ1-1,NA,TGTGCCAGCAGTGTGAGGGTGAACACTGAAGCTTTCTTT,CASSVRVNTEAFF
NA,TRBV4-3,TRBJ1-4,NA,TGCGCCAGCAGCCAAGAGGGCAGGTGGGGAGGTGAAAAACTGTTTTTT,CASSQEGRWGGEKLFF
NA,TRBV6-4,TRBJ1-5,NA,TGTGCCAGCAGTGACTGCGGTTCGCTAAGCAATCAGCCCCAGCATTTT,CASSDCGSLSNQPQHF
once,TRBV7-9,TRBJ2-7,NA,TGTGCCAGCAGCTTATCAGGACACCTCGGCGAGCAGTACTTC,CASSLSGHLGEQYF
NA,TRBV19,TRBJ2-7,NA,TGTGCCAGGTCGGGACTGTGGTACGAGCAGTACTTC,CARSGLWYEQYF
NA,TRBV10-2,TRBJ2-7,TRBD1,TGCGCCAGCAGGACAGGGCTAACCTACGAGCAGTACTTC,CASRTGLTYEQYF
NA,TRBV7-6,TRBJ2-1,TRBD2,TGTGCCAGCAGCTTAGCGGCTAGCGGATACTACAATGAGCAGTTCTTC,CASSLAASGYYNEQFF
NA,TRBV4-3,TRBJ2-7,NA,TGCGCCAGCAGCCAAGTTCACAGGGAGACCTACGAGCAGTACTTC,CASSQVHRETYEQYF
few,TRBV7-6,TRBJ1-4,NA,TGTGCCAGCAGCTTAGGGGGGCGGTTTGATGAAAAACTGTTTTTT,CASSLGGRFDEKLFF
NA,TRBV27,TRBJ2-3,NA,TGTGCCAGCAGTTTTCGATCTAGCGGCACAGATACGCAGTATTTT,CASSFRSSGTDTQYF
NA,TRBV7-9,TRBJ2-7,NA,TGTGCCAGCAGCAAGAGAGACAGTGCCTACGAGCAGTACTTC,CASSKRDSAYEQYF
NA,TRBV6-5,TRBJ2-3,TRBD1,TGTGCCAGCAGTTCTACAGACAGGGGGAAGAATACGCAGTATTTT,CASSSTDRGKNTQYF
few,TRBV7-2,TRBJ2-3,TRBD1,TGTGCCAGCAGGTTACTCGGGACAGTTACAGATACGCAGTATTTT,CASRLLGTVTDTQYF
NA,TRBV7-2,TRBJ2-1,NA,TGTGCCAGCAGCTTAGAGGTCGACAGCTACAATGAGCAGTTCTTC,CASSLEVDSYNEQFF
NA,TRBV7-8,TRBJ2-7,TRBD1,TGTGCCAGCAGCCCGCGACAGGGTAACTACGAGCAGTACTTC,CASSPRQGNYEQYF
NA,TRBV19,TRBJ2-7,TRBD1,TGTGCCAGTAGTCTCAGGACAGGCTACGAGCAGTACTTC,CASSLRTGYEQYF
NA,TRBV4-1,TRBJ1-5,NA,TGCGCCAGCAGCCCCACAACTGCAGGGGCATGGCAGCCCCAGCATTTT,CASSPTTAGAWQPQHF
NA,TRBV19,TRBJ2-7,TRBD1,TGTGCCAGTAGTACCGCACAGGGGGCAGGCGAGCAGTACTTC,CASSTAQGAGEQYF
NA,TRBV6-1,TRBJ2-7,TRBD1,TGTGCCAGCAGGCCCCGGGACAGGGTCGCCTACGAGCAGTACTTC,CASRPRDRVAYEQYF
NA,TRBV28,TRBJ2-1,TRBD1,TGTGCCAGCAGTTTAGGCGGGACAGGCGGAGTGGGTGAGCAGTTCTTC,CASSLGGTGGVGEQFF
NA,TRBV15,TRBJ1-1,TRBD1,TGTGCCACCGGGACAGGGGGGCCGAACACTGAAGCTTTCTTT,CATGTGGPNTEAFF
NA,TRBV6-1,TRBJ2-5,NA,TGTGCCAGCAGCGGGTCCCCGTGGACCCAGTACTTC,CASSGSPWTQYF